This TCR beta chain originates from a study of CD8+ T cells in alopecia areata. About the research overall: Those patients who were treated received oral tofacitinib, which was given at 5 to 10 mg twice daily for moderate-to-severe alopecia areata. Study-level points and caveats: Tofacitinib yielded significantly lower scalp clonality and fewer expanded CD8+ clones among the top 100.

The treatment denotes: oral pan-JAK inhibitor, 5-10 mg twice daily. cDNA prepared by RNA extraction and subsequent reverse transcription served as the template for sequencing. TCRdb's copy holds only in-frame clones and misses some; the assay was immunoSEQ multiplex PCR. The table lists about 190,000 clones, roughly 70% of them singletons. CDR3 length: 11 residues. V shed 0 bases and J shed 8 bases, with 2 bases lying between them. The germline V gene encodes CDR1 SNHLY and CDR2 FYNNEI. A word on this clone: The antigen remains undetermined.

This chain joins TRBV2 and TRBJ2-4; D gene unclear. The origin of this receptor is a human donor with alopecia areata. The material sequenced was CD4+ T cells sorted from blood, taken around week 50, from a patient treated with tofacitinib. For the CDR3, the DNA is TGTGCCAGCAGTGAAGCGCACATTCAGTACTTC. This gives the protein CASSEAHIQYF. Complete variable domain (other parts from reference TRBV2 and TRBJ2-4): EPEVTQTPSHQVTQMGQEVILRCVPISNHLYFYWYRQILGQKVEFLVSFYNNEISEKSEIFDDQFSVERPDGSNFTLKIRSTKLEDSAMYFCASSEAHIQYFGAGTRLSVL.